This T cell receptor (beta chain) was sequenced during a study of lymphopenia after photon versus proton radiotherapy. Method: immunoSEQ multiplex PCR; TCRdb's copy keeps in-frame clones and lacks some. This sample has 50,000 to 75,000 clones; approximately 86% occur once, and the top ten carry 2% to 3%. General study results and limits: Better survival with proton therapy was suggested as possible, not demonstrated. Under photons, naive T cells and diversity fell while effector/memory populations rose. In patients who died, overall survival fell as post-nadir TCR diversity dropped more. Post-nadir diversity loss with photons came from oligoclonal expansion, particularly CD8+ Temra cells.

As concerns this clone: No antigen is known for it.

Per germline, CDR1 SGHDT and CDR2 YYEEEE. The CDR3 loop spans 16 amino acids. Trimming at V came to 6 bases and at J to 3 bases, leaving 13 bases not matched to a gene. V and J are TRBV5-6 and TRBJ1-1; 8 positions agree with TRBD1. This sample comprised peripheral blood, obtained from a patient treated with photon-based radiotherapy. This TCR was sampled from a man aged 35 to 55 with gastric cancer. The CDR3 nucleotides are TGTGCCAGCACCTTAACGTACAGGGGGGAGTACACTGAAGCTTTCTTT. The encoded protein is CASTLTYRGEYTEAFF.